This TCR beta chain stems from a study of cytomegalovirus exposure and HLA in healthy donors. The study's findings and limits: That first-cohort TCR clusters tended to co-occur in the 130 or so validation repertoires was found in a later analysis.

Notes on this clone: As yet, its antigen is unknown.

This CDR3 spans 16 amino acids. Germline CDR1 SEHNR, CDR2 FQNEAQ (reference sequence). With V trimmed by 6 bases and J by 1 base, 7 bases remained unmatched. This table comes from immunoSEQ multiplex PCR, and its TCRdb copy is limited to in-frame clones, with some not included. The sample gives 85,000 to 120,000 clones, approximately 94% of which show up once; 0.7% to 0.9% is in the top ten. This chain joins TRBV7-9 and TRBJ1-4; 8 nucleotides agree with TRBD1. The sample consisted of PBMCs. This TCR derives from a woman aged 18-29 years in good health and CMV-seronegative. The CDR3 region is CASSYPTGGTNEKLFF. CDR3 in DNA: TGTGCCAGCAGTTATCCCACAGGGGGAACTAATGAAAAACTGTTTTTT.